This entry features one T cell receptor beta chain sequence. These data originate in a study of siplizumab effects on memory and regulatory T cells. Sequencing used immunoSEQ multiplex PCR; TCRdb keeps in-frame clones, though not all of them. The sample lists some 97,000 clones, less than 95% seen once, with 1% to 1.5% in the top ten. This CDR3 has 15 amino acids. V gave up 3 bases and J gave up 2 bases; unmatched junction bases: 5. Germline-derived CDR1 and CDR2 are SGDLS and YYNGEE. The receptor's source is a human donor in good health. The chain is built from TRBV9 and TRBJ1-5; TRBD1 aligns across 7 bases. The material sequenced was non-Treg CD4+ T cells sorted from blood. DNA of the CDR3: TGTGCCAGCAGCGGACAGGGCTCTGGCAATCAGCCCCAGCATTTT. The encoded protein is CASSGQGSGNQPQHF.